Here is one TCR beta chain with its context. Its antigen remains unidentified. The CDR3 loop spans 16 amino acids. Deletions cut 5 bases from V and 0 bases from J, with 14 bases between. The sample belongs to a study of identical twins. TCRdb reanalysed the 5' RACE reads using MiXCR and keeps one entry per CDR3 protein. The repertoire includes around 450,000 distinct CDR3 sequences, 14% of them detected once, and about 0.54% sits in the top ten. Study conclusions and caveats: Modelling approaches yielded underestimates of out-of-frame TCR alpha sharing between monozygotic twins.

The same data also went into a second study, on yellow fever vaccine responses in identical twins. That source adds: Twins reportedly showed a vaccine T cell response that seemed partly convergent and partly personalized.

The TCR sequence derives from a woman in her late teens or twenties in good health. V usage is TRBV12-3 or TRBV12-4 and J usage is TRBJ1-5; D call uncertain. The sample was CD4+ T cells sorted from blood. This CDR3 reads CASSTNTLYSNQPQHF. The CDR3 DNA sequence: TGTGCCAGCAGTACCAACACACTGTATAGCAATCAGCCCCAGCATTTT.